These 10 T cell receptor beta chains came from one sample sequenced in a study of blood T cell repertoires in COVID-19. Only in-frame clones appear in the TCRdb table, and some are missing; sequencing was by immunoSEQ multiplex PCR. This sample has 250,000 to 400,000 clones; about 91% occur once, and the top ten carry approximately 1.6%. Sequences were obtained from peripheral blood. The receptors here all came from a woman aged 25 to 39 with COVID-19, enrolled during active disease.

This chain uses TRBV6-1 with TRBJ1-2; a possible D gene is TRBD1 (6 bases). CDR1 is MNHNS and CDR2 is SASEGT in the germline V gene. V lost 1 base, J lost 6 bases, and 9 bases lay in between. CDR3 size: 13 residues. This CDR3 is CASSEVGHDGYTF. For the CDR3, the DNA is TGTGCCAGCAGTGAAGTGGGACACGATGGCTACACCTTC.

V and J are TRBV5-6 and TRBJ2-5; 8 nucleotides line up with TRBD2. Germline V gene data show CDR1 as SGHDT and CDR2 as YYEEEE. The CDR3 spans 15 residues. Trimming cost V 1 base and J 1 base; bases outside gene matches: 3. This chain's CDR3 is CASSLTGTSQETQYF. In DNA form, the CDR3 reads TGTGCCAGCAGCTTGACCGGGACTAGCCAAGAGACCCAGTACTTC. The complete variable domain, with remaining parts taken from reference TRBV5-6 and TRBJ2-5, reads DAGVTQSPTHLIKTRGQQVTLRCSPKSGHDTVSWYQQALGQGPQFIFQYYEEEERQRGNFPDRFSGHQFPNYSSELNVNALLLGDSALYLCASSLTGTSQETQYFGPGTRLLVL.

The chain has TRBV7-2 and TRBJ1-1, with a tentative D call TRBD1 (5 bases). V was trimmed by 3 bases and J by 4 bases, leaving 9 bases between them. CDR3 size: 13 residues. CDR1 SGHTA and CDR2 FQGNSA come from the germline V gene. The CDR3 DNA follows: TGTGCCAGCAGCTTTGGGGCTATCACTGAAGCTTTCTTT. Encoded protein: CASSFGAITEAFF.

V gene TRBV5-5 combines with J gene TRBJ2-7, with D possibly TRBD2 on 5 matching bases. V lost 3 bases to trimming and J lost 2 bases, with 12 bases between them. Germline CDR1 is SGHKS and CDR2 is YYEKEE (reference sequence). The length of the CDR3 is 14 residues. CDR3 sequence reads: CASSWTAGTYEQYF. The CDR3 DNA is TGTGCCAGCAGCTGGACCGCGGGCACCTACGAGCAGTACTTC.

V and J are TRBV6-5 and TRBJ1-1, with 7 bases aligning to TRBD1. Germline loops: CDR1 MNHEY, CDR2 SVGAGI. J gave up 1 base and V 0 bases, and 2 bases lay outside the gene matches. The CDR3 has 15 residues. The CDR3 reads CASSYSQGGNTEAFF. CDR3 DNA sequence: TGTGCCAGCAGTTACTCGCAGGGGGGGAACACTGAAGCTTTCTTT.

Worth noting for this clone: At the DNA level, this CDR3 is encoded by other sequences in the same sample as well. The CDR3 nucleotides read TGTGCCAGCAGTGAGACAGGCTACTCTGGAAACACCATATATTTT. Residues: CASSETGYSGNTIYF. This sequence joins TRBV6-1 and TRBJ1-3, with D perhaps matching TRBD1 (6 bases). V gave up 3 bases and J gave up 0 bases, with 9 bases separating them. CDR1 is MNHNS, CDR2 SASEGT, per germline. The CDR3 length is 15 residues.

The chain links TRBV19 to TRBJ1-2, with TRBD1 matching over 12 bases. The junction had 3 bases not matched to a gene; V was cut back by 3 bases and J by 4 bases. This CDR3 is 15 amino acids long. Germline V gene sequence: CDR1 LNHDA, CDR2 SQIVND (reference sequence). This chain's CDR3 is CASSIGTGGSYGYTF. CDR3 in DNA: TGTGCCAGTAGTATTGGGACAGGGGGCAGCTATGGCTACACCTTC.

The chain employs TRBV6-1 and TRBJ1-1; D is perhaps TRBD1 (5 bases). The CDR3 loop spans 18 amino acids. Germline V gene lookup returns CDR1 MNHNS and CDR2 SASEGT. The ends were cut back, 0 bases at V and 1 base at J, with 18 bases in the middle. CDR3 residues: CASSEAKVGRGRNTEAFF. The CDR3 bases are TGTGCCAGCAGTGAAGCGAAGGTTGGAAGGGGCCGGAACACTGAAGCTTTCTTT.

The chain recombines TRBV11-2 with TRBJ1-5, with D maybe TRBD1 (5 bases). CDR1 and CDR2 (germline): SGHAT, FQNNGV. This CDR3 has 13 residues. V was clipped by 5 bases and J by 2 bases, with 7 bases between them. CDR3 in amino acids: CASSPTGNQPQHF. In DNA form, the CDR3 reads TGTGCCAGCAGCCCGACAGGCAATCAGCCCCAGCATTTT.

This rearrangement joins TRBV5-1 to TRBJ2-5; D is undetermined. The V gene's germline CDR1 is SGHRS and CDR2 YFSETQ. The CDR3 spans 14 residues. Between the trimmed V and J ends, which lost 4 bases and 5 bases, there was a span of 15 bases. CDR3 in amino acids: CASSTRFTAETQYF. In DNA, the CDR3 is TGCGCCAGCAGCACGAGGTTTACCGCCGAGACCCAGTACTTC.